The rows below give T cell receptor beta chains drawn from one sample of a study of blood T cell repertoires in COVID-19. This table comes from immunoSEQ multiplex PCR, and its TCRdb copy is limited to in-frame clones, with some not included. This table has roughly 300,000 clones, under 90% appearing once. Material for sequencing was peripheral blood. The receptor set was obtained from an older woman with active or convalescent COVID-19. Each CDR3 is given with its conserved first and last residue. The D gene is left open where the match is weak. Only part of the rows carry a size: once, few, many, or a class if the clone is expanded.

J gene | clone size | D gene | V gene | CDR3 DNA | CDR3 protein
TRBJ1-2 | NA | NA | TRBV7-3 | TGTGCCAGCAGCTTATCTGGCGGGGAGGGGCCTTTCTATGGCTACACCTTC | CASSLSGGEGPFYGYTF
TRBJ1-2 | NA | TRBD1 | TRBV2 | TGTGCCCAGGGGGGTGGCTACACCTTC | CAQGGGYTF
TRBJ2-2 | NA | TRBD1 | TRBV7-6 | TGTGCCAGCAGCTTCCCTACGGACAGGGGGGCGAACACCGGTGGAATAACCGGGGAGCTGTTTTTT | CASSFPTDRGANTGGITGELFF
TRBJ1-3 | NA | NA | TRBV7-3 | TGTGCCAGCAGCTTAACGGGGCCTGGAAACACCATATATTTT | CASSLTGPGNTIYF
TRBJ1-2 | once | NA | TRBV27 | TGTGCCAGCAGTTTACAACTGACGGCGGGGTATGGCTACACCTTC | CASSLQLTAGYGYTF
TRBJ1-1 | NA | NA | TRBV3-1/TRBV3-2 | TGTACCAGCAGCCAAGAACTCGCTAACACTGAAGCTTTCTTT | CTSSQELANTEAFF
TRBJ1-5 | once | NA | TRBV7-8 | TGTGCCAGCGGAGACAGGACTCCCAATCAGCCCCAGCATTTT | CASGDRTPNQPQHF
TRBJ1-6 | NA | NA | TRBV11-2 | TGTGCCAGCAGCTTAGATCAGACGGGGGGAACACCCCTCCACTTT | CASSLDQTGGTPLHF
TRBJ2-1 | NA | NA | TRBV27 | TGTGCCAGCAGTCTACGACGGGTGGGTGAGCAGTTCTTC | CASSLRRVGEQFF
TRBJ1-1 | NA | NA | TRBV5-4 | TGTGCCAGCAGCTTGTTCAGGCGGGGCACTGAAGCTTTCTTT | CASSLFRRGTEAFF
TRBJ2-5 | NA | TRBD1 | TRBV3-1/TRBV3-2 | TGTGCCAGCAGCTTAAGACAGGGGCCTTGGGAGACCCAGTACTTC | CASSLRQGPWETQYF
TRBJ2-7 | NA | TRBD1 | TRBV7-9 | TGTGCCAGCAGCGTAGGACAGGGGGTCGACCAGTACTTC | CASSVGQGVDQYF
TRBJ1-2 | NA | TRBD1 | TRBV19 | TGTGCCAGTAGCCCCATACAGGGGAACTATGGCTACACCTTC | CASSPIQGNYGYTF
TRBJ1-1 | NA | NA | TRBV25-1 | TGTGCCAGCAGTGTGGGTGGGGAGAGCACTGAAGCTTTCTTT | CASSVGGESTEAFF
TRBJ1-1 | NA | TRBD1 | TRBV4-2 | TGTGCCAGCAGCCGCTCAGGACAGGGGAACACTGAAGCTTTCTTT | CASSRSGQGNTEAFF
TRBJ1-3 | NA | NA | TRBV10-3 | TGTGCCATCAGTGAGTCGGCAGGGGCTGGAAACACCATATATTTT | CAISESAGAGNTIYF
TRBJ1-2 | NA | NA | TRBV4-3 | TGCGCCAGCAGCCAAGATAAAATCTATGGCTACACCTTC | CASSQDKIYGYTF
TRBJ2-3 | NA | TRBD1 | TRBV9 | TGTGCCAGCAGCGCCTGGGACAGAGTTTTAACCTCCACAGATACGCAGTATTTT | CASSAWDRVLTSTDTQYF
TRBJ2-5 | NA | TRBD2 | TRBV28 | TGTGCCAGCAGTTTGACTAGCGGGGTTGCCTACCAAGAGACCCAGTACTTC | CASSLTSGVAYQETQYF
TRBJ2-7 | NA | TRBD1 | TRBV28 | TGTGCCAGCAGTCCACCAAGGGGGCAAACCTACGAGCAGTACTTC | CASSPPRGQTYEQYF
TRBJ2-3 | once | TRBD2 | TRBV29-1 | TGCAGCGTTGATCGCGGGGGGGCCGAAGATACGCAGTATTTT | CSVDRGGAEDTQYF
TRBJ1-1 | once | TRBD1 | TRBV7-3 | TGTGCCAGCAGCTTAGGGACAGGGCACACTGAAGCTTTCTTT | CASSLGTGHTEAFF
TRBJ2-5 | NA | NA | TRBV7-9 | TGTGCCAGCACGGACTCGGAGACCCAGTACTTC | CASTDSETQYF
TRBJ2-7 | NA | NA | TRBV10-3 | TGTGCCGGGGGAGCAGGGGTAGGGGAGCAGTACTTC | CAGGAGVGEQYF
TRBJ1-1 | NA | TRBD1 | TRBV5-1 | TGCGCCAGCAGCCAGACAGGGATGAACACTGAAGCTTTCTTT | CASSQTGMNTEAFF
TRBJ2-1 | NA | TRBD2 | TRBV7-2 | TGTGCCAGCAGCCCTGGGACTAGCGGGGGCCCTTGGAATGAGCAGTTCTTC | CASSPGTSGGPWNEQFF
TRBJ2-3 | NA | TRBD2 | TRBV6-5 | TGTGCCAGCAGTTACACCTTGACTAGCGCAACGCAGTATTTT | CASSYTLTSATQYF
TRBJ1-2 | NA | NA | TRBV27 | TGTGCCAGCAGTTTATCAGGGGGGGACTATGGCTACACCTTC | CASSLSGGDYGYTF
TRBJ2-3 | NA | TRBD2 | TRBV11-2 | TGTGCCAGCAGCATCAGGATCGGCCGGGGACTAGCGGGGCCAGATACGCAGTATTTT | CASSIRIGRGLAGPDTQYF
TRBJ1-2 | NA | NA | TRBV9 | TGTGCCAGCAGCGTAGACTCCTATGGCTACACCTTC | CASSVDSYGYTF
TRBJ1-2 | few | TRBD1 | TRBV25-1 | TGTGCCAGCAGTCCGCCGGGCACAGGGGGTAACTATGGCTACACCTTC | CASSPPGTGGNYGYTF
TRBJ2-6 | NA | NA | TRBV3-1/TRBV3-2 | TGTGCCAGCAGCCTCCTCTCATTAGCACCTGGGGCCAACGTCCTGACTTTC | CASSLLSLAPGANVLTF
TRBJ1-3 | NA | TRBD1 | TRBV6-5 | TGTGCCAGCCGGACAGGCGGGATCTCTGGAAACACCATATATTTT | CASRTGGISGNTIYF
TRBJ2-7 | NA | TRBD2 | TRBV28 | TGTGCCAGCACTTTAGCGGGGGGTTCCTACGAGCAGTACTTC | CASTLAGGSYEQYF
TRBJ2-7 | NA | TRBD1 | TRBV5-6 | TGTGCCAGCAGCCCACAGGGGCTATTCACCTACGAGCAGTACTTC | CASSPQGLFTYEQYF
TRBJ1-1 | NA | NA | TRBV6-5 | TGTGCCAGCAGTTACTACAGTGTGAACACTGAAGCTTTCTTT | CASSYYSVNTEAFF
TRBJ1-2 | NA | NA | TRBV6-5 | TGTGCCAGCAGACTGACAGGAAACTATGGCTACACCTTC | CASRLTGNYGYTF
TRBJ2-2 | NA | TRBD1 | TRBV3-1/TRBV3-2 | TGTGCCAGCAGACCCATGGGACAGCGAGACACCGGGGAGCTGTTTTTT | CASRPMGQRDTGELFF
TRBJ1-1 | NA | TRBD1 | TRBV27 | TGTGCCAGCAGCAGGGGGCATGGGTTTTCGAACACTGAAGCTTTCTTT | CASSRGHGFSNTEAFF
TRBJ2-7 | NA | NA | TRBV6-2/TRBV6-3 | TGTGCCAGCAGTTACCCCCCCAGCGAGCAGTACTTC | CASSYPPSEQYF
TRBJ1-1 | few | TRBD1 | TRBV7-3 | TGTGCCAGCAGCTGGACAGGGAACACTGAAGCTTTCTTT | CASSWTGNTEAFF
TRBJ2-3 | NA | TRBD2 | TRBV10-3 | TGTGCCATCAGTGACCTAGCGGGGGGTCTTGTTACGCAGTATTTT | CAISDLAGGLVTQYF
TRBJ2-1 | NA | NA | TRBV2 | TGTGCCAGCAGTGTTCGACAGGGAGGACTTGTTCTCAATGAGCAGTTCTTC | CASSVRQGGLVLNEQFF
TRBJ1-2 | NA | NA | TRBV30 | TGTGCCCGCAAGGACAGTTCCAACTATGGCTACACCTTC | CARKDSSNYGYTF
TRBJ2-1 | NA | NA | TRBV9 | TGTGCCAGCAGCGTAGAGCTGGACAATGAGCAGTTCTTC | CASSVELDNEQFF
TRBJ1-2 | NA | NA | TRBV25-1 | TGTGCCAGCAGTGAGATCGGTGGCTATGGCTACACCTTC | CASSEIGGYGYTF
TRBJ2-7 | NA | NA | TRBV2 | TGTGCCAGCAGTGTACAGGTTACCAACGAGCAGTACTTC | CASSVQVTNEQYF
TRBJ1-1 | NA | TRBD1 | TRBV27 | TGTGCCAGCAACAATTACAGGGGGCTGACTGAAGCTTTCTTT | CASNNYRGLTEAFF
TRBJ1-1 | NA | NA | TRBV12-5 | TGTGCTAGCGCCCCGAGGGCCGAGAACACTGAAGCTTTCTTT | CASAPRAENTEAFF
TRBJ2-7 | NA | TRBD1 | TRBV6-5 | TGTGCCAGCAGTTGGGGGGTAAGGACAGGGCAAGAGCAGTACTTC | CASSWGVRTGQEQYF
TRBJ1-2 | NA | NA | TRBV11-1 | TGTGCCAGCAGCTTATCCAGGAACTATGGCTACACCTTC | CASSLSRNYGYTF